This TCR beta chain was identified in a study of CD8 T cells in Susac syndrome. Whole-study findings and limits: The study recognized that the number of individuals in its TCR sequencing and HLA analysis was relatively small.

With respect to this clonotype: Its target is not known.

Random hexamers were used to reverse transcribe an amount of about 0.45 to 1 ug RNA. MiXCR was run by TCRdb on the immunoSEQ multiplex PCR reads, yielding one entry per CDR3 protein. The sample shows 180,000 or so distinct CDR3 sequences, about 94% of them seen only once. Trimming removed 4 bases from V and 7 bases from J; junction bases left unmatched: 9. The CDR3 runs to 15 residues. Germline V gene data show CDR1 as SGHTA and CDR2 as FQGNSA. V gene TRBV7-2 combines with J gene TRBJ1-4, with 7 bases fitting TRBD1. This TCR was recovered from a human donor in good health. Source material: CD4+ T cells from PBMCs. CDR3 DNA sequence: TGTGCCAGCAGCTCGTTTCAGGGGGATGGTGAAAAACTGTTTTTT. Protein: CASSSFQGDGEKLFF.